This T cell receptor (beta chain) was retrieved from a study of blood T cell repertoires in COVID-19. Study context: Researchers got acute and convalescent COVID-19 samples from the United States, Italy and Spain. PBMCs, B-cell-depleted T cells, or T cells provided the cDNA or gDNA that made up the material.

Methods used by the authors: It was from reference gene primer amplification that nucleated cell counts were estimated. This table comes from immunoSEQ multiplex PCR, and its TCRdb copy is limited to in-frame clones, with some not included. Clonal size and the V and J genes are those of that table, whereas D and trimming came from the DNA. The data show approximately 140,000 clones, with roughly 78% seen just once and roughly 15% held by the top ten. The germline V and J ends were trimmed by 3 bases and 2 bases, with 5 bases remaining between them. This CDR3 spans 14 amino acids. CDR1 SGHTA and CDR2 FQGNSA come from the germline V gene.

The rearrangement links TRBV7-2 to TRBJ2-6, with D unclear. The sample was peripheral blood. This sequence originates from a human donor with acute or convalescent COVID-19. The donor label of this sample is uncertain. The CDR3 DNA sequence: TGTGCCAGCAGCTTTCAGGCTGGGGCCAACGTCCTGACTTTC. Protein product: CASSFQAGANVLTF.